This T cell receptor (beta chain) was observed in a study of graft-versus-host responses after intestinal transplantation. This CDR3 comprises 13 residues. Trimming stripped 1 base from V and 4 bases from J, with 9 bases between. Profiling relied on immunoSEQ multiplex PCR, and the TCRdb table lists in-frame clones only, not all of them. The sample shows over 8,500 clones, 27% of them seen only once. Responders labeled with CFSE (approximately 200,000) were plated with approximately 200,000 irradiated, violet-dye-labeled stimulators. Sorted after the reaction were proliferating CFSE-low CD3+CD4+ and CD3+CD8+ responders.

The rearrangement links TRBV5-3 to TRBJ2-7; possible D gene TRBD1, 6 bases. TRBV5-3 is an ORF, with its function uncertain. The origin of this receptor is a human patient who was an organ donor for intestinal transplantation. Sequences were derived from alloreactive CD8+ T cells from a mixed lymphocyte reaction culture, sampled before transplantation. Specified subset: CFSE-low proliferating T cells sorted from roughly six-day pre-transplant mixed lymphocyte reaction (GvH or HvG direction). CDR3 sequence reads: CARSLTGFYEQYF. The CDR3 DNA is TGTGCCAGAAGCTTGACAGGGTTTTACGAGCAGTACTTC.